These 26 T cell receptor beta chains came from one sample sequenced in a study of blood T cell repertoires in COVID-19 (dated by TCRdb to about 2020). The library was built by means of the immunoSEQ multiplex PCR assay. TCRdb provides this immuneACCESS table in a form limited to in-frame rearrangements. Some clones are lacking; in checked studies, under half of them reflect an unresolved V gene, and why the rest are absent is not known. The sample table contains roughly 260,000 clones; only one count was recorded for approximately 86% of them. The leading ten clones occupy 2% to 2.5% of the sample. Sequencing was carried out using peripheral blood. The source of these receptors is a woman in her fifties or sixties who had recovered from COVID-19.

In its sample, this clone was seen a few times. In DNA, the CDR3 is TGTGCCAGCAGCCAACCGGGACAGGGGCCCCATGGCTACACCTTC. Protein: CASSQPGQGPHGYTF. The J gene is TRBJ1-2, the V gene TRBV4-2; 10 positions agree with TRBD1. This CDR3 has 15 amino acids. With 2 bases clipped from V and 6 bases from J, the junction kept 6 bases outside the gene matches. Germline assignment: CDR1 LGHNA and CDR2 YNFKEQ.

V is TRBV2 and J is TRBJ1-5; TRBD1 aligns across 7 bases. The CDR3 covers 13 residues. The V gene's germline CDR1 is SNHLY and CDR2 FYNNEI. Germline trimming cut 8 bases from V and 5 bases from J; bases unmatched to any gene: 6. The CDR3, as DNA: TGTGCCAGCGGGACAGAGGGGGATCAGCCCCAGCATTTT. This encodes CASGTEGDQPQHF.

The chain carries TRBV5-1 and TRBJ2-7; D is ambiguous. The CDR3 consists of 15 residues. Trimming stripped 1 base from V and 0 bases from J, with 11 bases between. Germline CDR1 and CDR2: SGHRS and YFSETQ. CDR3 amino acids: CASSLSGYSSYEQYF. In nucleotides, the CDR3 is TGCGCCAGCAGCTTGTCAGGCTATAGCTCCTACGAGCAGTACTTC.

This clone was seen only once. A much larger clone lies one base from this, so it may be a read error. V gene TRBV14 combines with J gene TRBJ2-1; 12 bases are shared with TRBD2. Germline CDR1 is SGHDN and CDR2 is FVKESK. This CDR3 spans 15 amino acids. The J segment lost 5 bases and the V segment lost 4 bases, leaving 3 bases of the junction unmatched. CDR3 loop: CASSPSGGANNEQFF. The CDR3, as DNA: TGTGCCAGCAGCCCTAGCGGGGGGGCCAACAATGAGCAGTTCTTC.

V gene TRBV19 combines with J gene TRBJ1-2; possible D gene TRBD1, 5 bases. Deletions cut 10 bases from V and 5 bases from J, with 20 bases between. Germline V gene sequence: CDR1 LNHDA, CDR2 SQIVND (reference sequence). The CDR3 spans 14 residues. CDR3 coding DNA: TGTGCCACCGCCGGGACTTCCCTTTCGTATGGCTACACCTTC. This gives the protein CATAGTSLSYGYTF. The whole variable domain, remainder taken from reference TRBV19 and TRBJ1-2, is DGGITQSPKYLFRKEGQNVTLSCEQNLNHDAMYWYRQDPGQGLRLIYYSQIVNDFQKGDIAEGYSVSREKKESFPLTVTSAQKNPTAFYLCATAGTSLSYGYTFGSGTRLTVV.

This rearrangement joins TRBV27 to TRBJ1-2; 9 positions match TRBD1. Trimming removed 0 bases from V and 4 bases from J; junction bases left unmatched: 6. The CDR3 runs 16 residues. Germline lookup yields CDR1 MNHEY and CDR2 SMNVEV (reference sequence). Here the CDR3 reads CASSLSPGQGPYGYTF. CDR3 nucleotides: TGTGCCAGCAGTTTATCGCCGGGACAGGGACCCTATGGCTACACCTTC.

The chain links TRBV27 to TRBJ2-7; 9 nucleotides match TRBD1. The CDR3 loop spans 15 amino acids. Germline CDR1 MNHEY, CDR2 SMNVEV (reference sequence). After removal of 7 bases from V and 2 bases from J, the junction contained 9 bases not matched to a gene. The CDR3 coding sequence is TGTGCCAGCAAGGGAACAGGGGGCTCCACCTACGAGCAGTACTTC. This translates into CASKGTGGSTYEQYF.

For this clone: The conserved final phenylalanine or tryptophan is absent from the CDR3, which likely points to a read error. The rearrangement joins TRBV7-3 to TRBJ1-1; 11 bases line up with TRBD1. Germline assignment: CDR1 SGHTA and CDR2 FQGTGA. V trimming: 2 bases; J trimming: 5 bases; junction bases outside the gene matches: 7. The CDR3 is 16 amino acids. CDR3 protein: CASSLLGQGVVTEAFI. The CDR3 nucleotides are TGTGCCAGCAGCTTATTGGGACAGGGGGTAGTAACTGAAGCTTTCATT.

Remarks on this clone: Other nucleotide sequences from this sample produce the same CDR3. The gene calls are TRBV5-1 and TRBJ2-7, with 7 nucleotides matching TRBD1. Germline CDR1 reads SGHRS; CDR2 reads YFSETQ. The CDR3 runs to 14 residues. V was pared by 1 base and J by 3 bases, with 4 bases of the junction left unmatched. CDR3 in amino acids: CASSLRDSYYEQYF. The DNA of the CDR3 is TGCGCCAGCAGCTTGAGGGACAGTTACTACGAGCAGTACTTC. Filled out from reference TRBV5-1 and TRBJ2-7, the complete variable domain reads KAGVTQTPRYLIKTRGQQVTLSCSPISGHRSVSWYQQTPGQGLQFLFEYFSETQRNKGNFPGRFSGRQFSNSRSEMNVSTLELGDSALYLCASSLRDSYYEQYFGPGTRLTVT.

This chain links TRBV6-6 with TRBJ2-7, with a tentative D call TRBD1 (6 bases). CDR1 and CDR2 from the germline V gene are MNHNY and SVGAGI (reference sequence). V was shortened by 5 bases and J by 2 bases, with 10 bases between the two germline ends. This CDR3 has 13 amino acids. CDR3 nucleotide sequence: TGTGCCAGCAGTAGACAGGCAGCCTACGAGCAGTACTTC. It translates to CASSRQAAYEQYF.

J is TRBJ2-2 and V is TRBV5-1, with D perhaps matching TRBD2 (5 bases). V lost 0 bases and J 2 bases, leaving 11 bases between the germline ends. The CDR3 consists of 16 residues. From germline, CDR1 is SGHRS and CDR2 YFSETQ. CDR3 protein: CASSLGRTGNTGELFF. As DNA, the CDR3 is TGCGCCAGCAGCTTGGGGAGGACGGGAAACACCGGGGAGCTGTTTTTT.

The rearrangement joins TRBV5-4 to TRBJ2-1; 11 bases match TRBD2. V shed 0 bases, J shed 8 bases, and the junction held 7 bases outside the gene matches. The germline CDR1 and CDR2 sequences are SGHNT and YYREEE (reference sequence). CDR3 length: 16 residues. The chain's CDR3 is CASSLAATSGNYEQFF. For the CDR3, the DNA is TGTGCCAGCAGCTTGGCCGCGACTAGCGGGAACTATGAGCAGTTCTTC.

This clone is a singleton in its sample. The chain uses TRBV11-3 and TRBJ2-2; 7 bases are shared with TRBD2. Germline loops: CDR1 SGHNT, CDR2 YENEEA. V gave up 5 bases and J gave up 6 bases; unmatched junction bases: 9. The CDR3 sequence is 15 residues long. CDR3 sequence (DNA): TGTGCCAGCAGCCCCCAGGCGGGGGTCCCCGGGGAGCTGTTTTTT. Translating gives CASSPQAGVPGELFF. Combining the CDR3 with reference TRBV11-3 and TRBJ2-2 gives the whole variable domain EAGVVQSPRYKIIEKKQPVAFWCNPISGHNTLYWYLQNLGQGPELLIRYENEEAVDDSQLPKDRFSAERLKGVDSTLKIQPAELGDSAVYLCASSPQAGVPGELFFGEGSRLTVL.

The chain carries TRBV6-1 and TRBJ1-2; 9 bases align to TRBD1. Germline loops: CDR1 MNHNS, CDR2 SASEGT. The V and J ends lost 3 bases and 10 bases, in that order; junction bases with no gene match: 12. CDR3 length: 15 residues. The CDR3 coding sequence is TGTGCCAGCAGTGATCGGGACAGGGAGTTGGCTCCCTACACCTTC. Translation: CASSDRDRELAPYTF.

The chain recombines TRBV5-1 with TRBJ1-1; 8 bases map to TRBD1. The trim removed 4 bases at V and 5 bases at J, leaving 7 bases unmatched. The V gene's germline CDR1 is SGHRS and CDR2 YFSETQ. This CDR3 comprises 14 residues. Here the CDR3 DNA reads TGCGCCAGCAGCCCAGGACAGGGTGGGACTGAAGCTTTCTTT. This gives the protein CASSPGQGGTEAFF. The whole variable domain, filled in from reference TRBV5-1 and TRBJ1-1, reads KAGVTQTPRYLIKTRGQQVTLSCSPISGHRSVSWYQQTPGQGLQFLFEYFSETQRNKGNFPGRFSGRQFSNSRSEMNVSTLELGDSALYLCASSPGQGGTEAFFGQGTRLTVV.

The V call is TRBV19, the J call TRBJ1-2, with D perhaps TRBD1 (6 bases). The CDR3 length is 13 residues. Germline V CDR1 and CDR2: LNHDA, SQIVND (reference sequence). Deletions cut 4 bases from V and 6 bases from J, with 12 bases between. The DNA for the CDR3 is TGTGCCAGTAGTAGGAACAGGGTAGATGGCTACACCTTC. Amino acid sequence: CASSRNRVDGYTF.

The CDR3 sequence is CASSLGQGANSPLHF. The CDR3 DNA sequence: TGTGCCAGCAGCTTAGGTCAGGGGGCGAATTCACCCCTCCACTTT. This chain joins TRBV13 and TRBJ1-6; 8 nucleotides line up with TRBD1. Germline V CDR1 and CDR2: PRHDT, FYEKMQ (reference sequence). This CDR3 contains 15 residues. V was pared by 0 bases and J by 7 bases, with 2 bases of the junction left unmatched.

The chain has TRBV9 and TRBJ2-3, with D possibly TRBD2 on 5 matching bases. From germline, CDR1 is SGDLS and CDR2 YYNGEE. Trimming cost V 2 bases and J 3 bases, with 10 bases left between them. The CDR3 extends over 14 amino acids. CDR3: CASSVGRGTDTQYF. The DNA for the CDR3 is TGTGCCAGCAGCGTGGGCCGCGGGACAGATACGCAGTATTTT.

The rearrangement links TRBV7-8 to TRBJ2-3; 11 bases are shared with TRBD2. CDR3 size: 18 residues. Germline assignment: CDR1 SGHVS and CDR2 FQNEAQ. The V gene end was trimmed by 2 bases and the J gene end by 3 bases; junction bases not matched to a gene: 10. DNA for the CDR3: TGTGCCAGCAGCTTATGGAGGGTAGGGACTAGCGGAACAGATACGCAGTATTTT. As protein: CASSLWRVGTSGTDTQYF.

This rearrangement joins TRBV10-3 to TRBJ2-1; the match to TRBD1 covers 9 bases. The CDR3 is 18 residues long. J was trimmed by 4 bases and V by 3 bases; bases with no gene match: 13. Germline V lookup: CDR1 ENHRY, CDR2 SYGVKD. The CDR3 DNA reads as TGTGCCATCAGTGATATCTTGAGGGACAGGGTTATATACAATGAGCAGTTCTTC. Protein sequence: CAISDILRDRVIYNEQFF.

This rearrangement joins TRBV19 to TRBJ2-2, with 10 bases lining up with TRBD1. Trimming removed 5 bases from V and 4 bases from J; junction bases left unmatched: 4. Germline assignment: CDR1 LNHDA and CDR2 SQIVND (reference sequence). The CDR3 is made up of 15 amino acids. The CDR3, as DNA: TGTGCCAGTAGTCCGGGACAGGGGACCACCGGGGAGCTGTTTTTT. Its translation: CASSPGQGTTGELFF.

The chain has TRBV28 and TRBJ1-2, with a weak D call TRBD1 (6 bases). The CDR3 length is 14 residues. V was shortened by 6 bases and J by 5 bases, with 16 bases between the two germline ends. Germline assignment: CDR1 MDHEN and CDR2 SYDVKM. Here the CDR3 reads CASRPPGHGYGYTF. DNA for the CDR3: TGTGCCAGCAGACCCCCGGGACACGGATATGGCTACACCTTC.

CDR3 bases: TGTGCCAGCTCACCCGACAGGGCAGGGCGCTACGAGCAGTACTTC. It translates to CASSPDRAGRYEQYF. The chain recombines TRBV18 with TRBJ2-7; 7 nucleotides match TRBD1. V dropped 3 bases and J dropped 3; count of bases not matched to a gene: 8. The CDR3 is made up of 15 amino acids. Germline V gives CDR1 KGHSH, CDR2 LQKENI.

The gene calls are TRBV28 and TRBJ2-7, with 11 bases fitting TRBD1. Germline CDR1 and CDR2: MDHEN and SYDVKM. The CDR3 runs to 16 residues. J lost 3 bases, V lost 5 bases, and 9 bases had no gene match. This chain's CDR3 is CASSDPRTGGRYEQYF. Here the CDR3 DNA reads TGTGCCAGCAGTGACCCCCGGACAGGGGGCCGCTACGAGCAGTACTTC.

The J gene is TRBJ2-6, the V gene TRBV4-3; 10 nucleotides agree with TRBD2. This CDR3 region has 17 residues. The V gene's germline CDR1 is LGHNA and CDR2 YSLEER. V lost 0 bases, J lost 3 bases, and 2 bases stayed unmatched. The CDR3 protein is CASSQELAGIGANVLTF. Written as DNA, the CDR3 is TGCGCCAGCAGCCAAGAACTAGCGGGGATTGGGGCCAACGTCCTGACTTTC.

The chain has TRBV4-3 and TRBJ2-3, with D tentatively TRBD1 (5 bases). Germline V gene lookup returns CDR1 LGHNA and CDR2 YSLEER. The CDR3 runs 16 residues. V lost 1 base and J lost 0, with 11 bases in between. In DNA form, the CDR3 reads TGCGCCAGCAGCCAAGGAACAGGAACTAGCACAGATACGCAGTATTTT. Residues: CASSQGTGTSTDTQYF.